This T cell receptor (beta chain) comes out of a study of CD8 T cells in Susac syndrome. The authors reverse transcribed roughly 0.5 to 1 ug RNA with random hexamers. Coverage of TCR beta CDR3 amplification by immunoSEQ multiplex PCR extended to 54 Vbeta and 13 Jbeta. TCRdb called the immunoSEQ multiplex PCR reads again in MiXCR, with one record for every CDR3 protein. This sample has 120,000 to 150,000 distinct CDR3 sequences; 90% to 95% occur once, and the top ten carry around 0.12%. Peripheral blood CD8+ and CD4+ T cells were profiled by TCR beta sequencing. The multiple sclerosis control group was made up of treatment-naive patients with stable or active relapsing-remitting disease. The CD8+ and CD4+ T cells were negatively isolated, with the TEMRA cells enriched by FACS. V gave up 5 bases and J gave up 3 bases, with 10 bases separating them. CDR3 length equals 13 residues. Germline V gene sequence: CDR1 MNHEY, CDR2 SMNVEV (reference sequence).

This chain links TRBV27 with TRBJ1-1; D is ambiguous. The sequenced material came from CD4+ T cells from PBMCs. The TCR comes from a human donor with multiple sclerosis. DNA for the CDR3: TGTGCCAGCAGTCACATGTGGGACACTGAAGCTTTCTTT. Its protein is CASSHMWDTEAFF.